The 27 T cell receptor beta chains presented below share a single source sample, sequenced in a study of cytomegalovirus exposure and HLA in healthy donors. The PCR used 60 Vbeta and 13 Jbeta primers. Using immunoSEQ multiplex PCR, the repertoire was profiled, and TCRdb retains in-frame clones only, with some absent. The table shows more than 110,000 clones, with around 80% occurring only once. Sequencing was performed on PBMCs. These TCRs come from a male donor in good health and CMV-seropositive.

This sequence joins TRBV7-9 and TRBJ2-7, with TRBD2 matching over 7 bases. CDR1 is SEHNR, CDR2 FQNEAQ, per germline (reference sequence). V dropped 1 base and J dropped 3; count of bases not matched to a gene: 6. There are 15 residues in the CDR3. The CDR3 DNA reads as TGTGCCAGCAGCTTAGAGGCTAGCGGAAGCTACGAGCAGTACTTC. Encoded protein: CASSLEASGSYEQYF.

This clone was observed a few times. The chain is built from TRBV5-1 and TRBJ2-7; TRBD1 aligns across 7 bases. Germline CDR1 SGHRS, CDR2 YFSETQ. This CDR3 comprises 16 residues. The V gene end was trimmed by 0 bases and the J gene end by 1 base; junction bases not matched to a gene: 7. In DNA form, the CDR3 reads TGCGCCAGCAGCTTGGTGGGGACAGATCCTTCCTACGAGCAGTACTTC. Amino acids: CASSLVGTDPSYEQYF. Full variable domain (outside the CDR3, taken from reference TRBV5-1 and TRBJ2-7): KAGVTQTPRYLIKTRGQQVTLSCSPISGHRSVSWYQQTPGQGLQFLFEYFSETQRNKGNFPGRFSGRQFSNSRSEMNVSTLELGDSALYLCASSLVGTDPSYEQYFGPGTRLTVT.

This clone was counted only a few times. The V and J genes are TRBV6-5 and TRBJ2-1; 7 nucleotides match TRBD2. After removal of 0 bases from V and 9 bases from J, the junction contained 8 bases not matched to a gene. This CDR3 contains 15 residues. The V gene's germline CDR1 is MNHEY and CDR2 SVGAGI. CDR3 loop: CASSYSNAGETEQFF. The CDR3 bases are TGTGCCAGCAGTTACTCGAATGCGGGAGAGACTGAGCAGTTCTTC.

The V call is TRBV19, the J call TRBJ2-1, with TRBD2 identical over 7 bases. Trimming cost V 5 bases and J 0 bases; bases outside gene matches: 10. The CDR3 runs 17 residues. Germline-derived CDR1 and CDR2 are LNHDA and SQIVND (reference sequence). DNA of the CDR3: TGTGCCAGTAGTCTCCTTACTAGCGACCACTCCTACAATGAGCAGTTCTTC. Protein: CASSLLTSDHSYNEQFF.

The chain links TRBV28 to TRBJ1-4, with 7 bases aligning to TRBD1. Germline loops: CDR1 MDHEN, CDR2 SYDVKM. J was trimmed by 8 bases and V by 7 bases; bases with no gene match: 13. The CDR3 contains 15 residues. The CDR3 loop reads CASISDREDGEKLFF. CDR3 nucleotides: TGTGCCAGCATTTCAGACAGGGAGGACGGAGAAAAACTGTTTTTT.

The chain couples TRBV30 to TRBJ1-2; 12 nucleotides match TRBD1. V gave up 3 bases and J gave up 4 bases; unmatched junction bases: 6. CDR1 GTSNPN and CDR2 SVGIG come from the germline V gene (reference sequence). This CDR3 has 15 amino acids. As DNA, the CDR3 is TGTGCCTGGAGAAATGGGGGACAGGGGGCCTATGGCTACACCTTC. It translates to CAWRNGGQGAYGYTF.

The rearrangement links TRBV7-9 to TRBJ1-1, with D tentatively TRBD1 (5 bases). Looked up from germline, CDR1 is SEHNR and CDR2 is FQNEAQ (reference sequence). The CDR3 contains 13 residues. V was cut by 1 base and J by 5 bases, with 8 bases left in between. In nucleotides, the CDR3 is TGTGCCAGCAGCTTAGGGGGCAGGACTGAAGCTTTCTTT. Translating it yields CASSLGGRTEAFF.

The rearrangement links TRBV7-9 to TRBJ1-5; 9 nucleotides align to TRBD1. CDR3 length: 18 residues. Per the germline V gene, CDR1 is SEHNR and CDR2 is FQNEAQ (reference sequence). J was trimmed by 4 bases and V by 1 base; bases with no gene match: 11. The CDR3 here is CASSLEDIRTGENQPQHF. The CDR3 nucleotides are TGTGCCAGCAGCTTAGAGGACATTCGGACAGGGGAAAATCAGCCCCAGCATTTT.

The chain has TRBV4-2 and TRBJ2-2, with 8 bases lining up with TRBD2. The V and J ends lost 3 bases and 0 bases, in that order; junction bases with no gene match: 3. The CDR3 covers 16 residues. Germline V gene lookup returns CDR1 LGHNA and CDR2 YNFKEQ. CDR3 DNA: TGTGCCAGCAGCCAGGAGCGGGGGACGAACACCGGGGAGCTGTTTTTT. Protein: CASSQERGTNTGELFF.

This clone was seen a handful of times. This chain joins TRBV4-2 and TRBJ1-1; the D is unclear. V dropped 1 base and J dropped 4 bases, with 16 bases sitting between them. CDR1 LGHNA and CDR2 YNFKEQ come from the germline V gene. The CDR3 is 16 amino acids. The CDR3 DNA follows: TGTGCCAGCAGCCAAGTTGTCGTCGGGGAGGGCACTGAAGCTTTCTTT. It codes for CASSQVVVGEGTEAFF.

This clone was seen a single time. The chain carries TRBV5-1 and TRBJ2-1; 7 bases are a match to TRBD1. Trimming took 3 bases from V and 3 from J; bases not matched to a gene: 6. CDR1 is SGHRS, CDR2 YFSETQ, per germline. The CDR3 length is 15 residues. CDR3 bases: TGCGCCAGCAGCTCAACAGGGGAAGGCTACAATGAGCAGTTCTTC. Its protein product is CASSSTGEGYNEQFF.

The CDR3 is CASSQDYSRPHLSGANVLTF. For the CDR3, the DNA is TGTGCCAGCAGCCAAGATTATTCCAGGCCCCATTTATCTGGGGCCAACGTCCTGACTTTC. V gene TRBV14 combines with J gene TRBJ2-6; D is ambiguous. V lost 0 bases and J 1 base, leaving 19 bases between the germline ends. The CDR3 loop spans 20 amino acids. The germline V gene has CDR1 SGHDN and CDR2 FVKESK. Full variable domain (remainder filled in from reference TRBV14 and TRBJ2-6): EAGVTQFPSHSVIEKGQTVTLRCDPISGHDNLYWYRRVMGKEIKFLLHFVKESKQDESGMPNNRFLAERTGGTYSTLKVQPAELEDSGVYFCASSQDYSRPHLSGANVLTFGAGSRLTVL.

This rearrangement joins TRBV5-6 to TRBJ2-5; the D is unclear. Trimming pared 7 bases from V and 1 base from J, leaving 17 bases between. The V gene's germline CDR1 is SGHDT and CDR2 YYEEEE. The CDR3 has 15 residues. This chain's CDR3 is CASAPTTGIQETQYF. CDR3 in DNA: TGTGCCAGCGCCCCGACGACTGGCATCCAAGAGACCCAGTACTTC.

V is TRBV28 and J is TRBJ2-7; D gene unclear. CDR1 MDHEN and CDR2 SYDVKM come from the germline V gene. V lost 4 bases and J lost 2, with 9 bases in between. This CDR3 is 13 amino acids long. The DNA of the CDR3 is TGTGCCAGCAGTTCCTGGCCAACCTACGAGCAGTACTTC. Protein product: CASSSWPTYEQYF.

This clone was seen only a few times. V and J are TRBV25-1 and TRBJ2-3; 8 bases line up with TRBD1. V shed 7 bases and J 2 bases; nucleotides not matched to a gene: 17. This CDR3 is 18 amino acids long. CDR1 and CDR2 (germline): MGHDK, SYGVNS. In DNA form, the CDR3 reads TGTGCCAGCACACCCCCCCCAGACAGGGGACGGGACACAGATACGCAGTATTTT. Protein sequence: CASTPPPDRGRDTDTQYF.

The chain joins TRBV5-4 to TRBJ2-5, with 8 bases lining up with TRBD1. The J call may not be correct, given that the DNA end is closer to TRBJ2-7. The CDR3 spans 15 residues. Germline values: CDR1 SGHNT, CDR2 YYREEE (reference sequence). The CDR3 DNA follows: TGTGCCAGCAGCTCCCAGGGGGCAGCCTCCTACGAGCAGTACTTC. This sequence encodes CASSSQGAASYEQYF.

This chain links TRBV5-5 with TRBJ1-3, with D unresolved. The germline V gene has CDR1 SGHKS and CDR2 YYEKEE (reference sequence). V lost 0 bases, J lost 0 bases, and 7 bases lay in between. CDR3 size: 15 residues. As DNA, the CDR3 is TGTGCCAGCAGCTTGGGCTCGGGCTCTGGAAACACCATATATTTT. Protein product: CASSLGSGSGNTIYF.

This rearrangement joins TRBV6-1 to TRBJ2-3, with TRBD2 as a possible D gene (5 bases). The germline V and J ends were trimmed by 2 bases and 1 base, with 13 bases remaining between them. The CDR3 sequence is 16 residues long. Germline V lookup: CDR1 MNHNS, CDR2 SASEGT. DNA for the CDR3: TGTGCCAGCAGTGAAAACCCTCGAGCGGGCACAGATACGCAGTATTTT. Protein sequence: CASSENPRAGTDTQYF.

The V gene is TRBV5-3, the J gene TRBJ2-1; no clear D gene. TRBV5-3 is an ORF; its function is uncertain. V lost 4 bases, J lost 8 bases, and 10 bases lay in between. The CDR3 runs to 12 residues. The CDR3 DNA follows: TGTGCCAGAAGCCCCGCCGGAGATGAGCAGTTCTTC. It yields the protein CARSPAGDEQFF.

The V gene is TRBV5-4, the J gene TRBJ2-5; 13 nucleotides match TRBD2. The CDR3 has 19 amino acids. J lost 5 bases, V lost 0 bases, and 13 bases had no gene match. CDR1 is SGHNT, CDR2 YYREEE, per germline (reference sequence). The CDR3 DNA follows: TGTGCCAGCAGCTTGGACGGTTCTGTTACTAGCGGGAGGGGGGAGACCCAGTACTTC. Protein sequence: CASSLDGSVTSGRGETQYF.

The rearrangement uses TRBV5-1 and TRBJ2-3; D might be TRBD2 (5 bases). Germline lookup yields CDR1 SGHRS and CDR2 YFSETQ. The V end was cut by 1 base, the J end by 1 base, with 13 bases between. There are 16 residues in the CDR3. In DNA, the CDR3 is TGCGCCAGCAGCTTGTCGGTAGGGAGAGGCACAGATACGCAGTATTTT. Amino acid sequence: CASSLSVGRGTDTQYF.

V is TRBV10-3 and J is TRBJ1-6; TRBD1 matches at 9 bases. V shed 2 bases and J 7 bases; nucleotides not matched to a gene: 6. Germline values: CDR1 ENHRY, CDR2 SYGVKD. This CDR3 is built from 16 residues. The CDR3 sequence: CAISEAGQGNNSPLHF. CDR3 coding DNA: TGTGCCATCAGTGAGGCCGGACAGGGGAACAATTCACCCCTCCACTTT.

The J gene is TRBJ2-1, the V gene TRBV27; 7 bases align to TRBD2. The germline gives CDR1 MNHEY, CDR2 SMNVEV (reference sequence). V lost 1 base to trimming and J lost 6 bases; unmatched junction nucleotides: 6. The CDR3 contains 15 residues. For the CDR3, the DNA is TGTGCCAGCAGTTTATGGGGGGGACCCTCCAATGAGCAGTTCTTC. This gives the protein CASSLWGGPSNEQFF.

The V call is TRBV28, the J call TRBJ1-1; no firm D call. Trimming left V 5 bases short and J 0 bases short, with 25 bases between. CDR3 length: 19 residues. Germline V lookup: CDR1 MDHEN, CDR2 SYDVKM. CDR3 amino acids: CASSLGLGGLSPMNTEAFF. The DNA of the CDR3 is TGTGCCAGCAGTCTGGGCCTCGGTGGCTTAAGCCCCATGAACACTGAAGCTTTCTTT.

This clone was observed a handful of times. This rearrangement joins TRBV2 to TRBJ2-3; 9 bases match TRBD2. The germline V gene encodes CDR1 SNHLY and CDR2 FYNNEI. J was trimmed by 1 base and V by 7 bases; bases with no gene match: 6. The length of the CDR3 is 15 residues. For the CDR3, the DNA is TGTGCCAGCACGGGGGCGGGGGGGGGCACAGATACGCAGTATTTT. It translates to CASTGAGGGTDTQYF.

Remarks on this clone: Within the sample, other DNA sequences also encode this same CDR3. V and J are TRBV5-8 and TRBJ1-6; 8 bases are shared with TRBD1. V shed 4 bases, J shed 7 bases, and the junction held 4 bases outside the gene matches. The CDR3 sequence is 14 residues long. Germline CDR1 reads SGHTS; CDR2 reads YDEGEE. The CDR3 DNA is TGTGCCAGCAGCGTCCGGACAGGGAATTCACCCCTCCACTTT. It codes for CASSVRTGNSPLHF.

The genes are TRBV27 and TRBJ1-4; D possibly corresponds to TRBD1 (5 bases). Per the germline V gene, CDR1 is MNHEY and CDR2 is SMNVEV (reference sequence). V lost 0 bases and J 0 bases, leaving 11 bases between the germline ends. This CDR3 is built from 17 residues. DNA of the CDR3: TGTGCCAGCAGTTTATCGGGGACGGGAGCAACTAATGAAAAACTGTTTTTT. Amino acid sequence: CASSLSGTGATNEKLFF.